This TCR beta chain comes out of a study of siplizumab effects on memory and regulatory T cells. Study outcomes and limitations: Reactions containing siplizumab showed mappable alloreactive CD4+ clones averaging 68.8% Treg-derived, versus approximately 26% in controls. There was no confirmation of the suppressive function of proliferating Tregs from siplizumab cultures. Only a minority of proliferating CD4+ or CD8+ clones had an assignable naive or memory phenotype, with roughly 75-97% lacking one.

The CDR3 totals 12 residues. Germline V gene lookup returns CDR1 SNHLY and CDR2 FYNNEI. V lost 7 bases and J lost 1, with 8 bases in between. Assay: immunoSEQ multiplex PCR; the TCRdb copy retains only in-frame clones and omits some. The sample records tens of thousands of clones, 90% to 98% being singletons. On this clone itself: Its target is not known.

The sequencing sample was made of naive CD8+ T cells sorted from blood. The genes are TRBV2 and TRBJ2-7; D is possibly TRBD2 (5 bases). The source is a human donor in good health. In nucleotides, the CDR3 is TGTGCCAGCATAGGGAGTTCCTACGAGCAGTACTTC. Translated, it gives CASIGSSYEQYF.